These T cell receptor beta chains were read from a single sample in a study of cytomegalovirus exposure and HLA in healthy donors. The repertoire was sequenced with immunoSEQ multiplex PCR; TCRdb's copy has only in-frame clones and lacks some. Among 150,000 or so clones listed, 70% to 75% were seen once. Source material: PBMCs. These receptors were obtained from a man in his late teens or twenties in good health and CMV-seropositive. Each CDR3 is given with its conserved first and last residue. The D gene is left open where the match is weak. The listing skips clone size in some rows; elsewhere it reads once, few, many or a size class.

V: TRBV5-4; D: -; size: -; J: TRBJ1-2; CDR3: CASSFEIRPGRGYTF; DNA: TGTGCCAGCAGCTTTGAAATCCGGCCAGGTCGGGGCTACACCTTC
V: TRBV6-5; D: -; size: few; J: TRBJ1-2; CDR3: CASSSTSPSGYTF; DNA: TGTGCCAGCAGCTCTACTTCCCCTTCGGGCTACACCTTC
V: TRBV5-1; D: -; size: -; J: TRBJ1-1; CDR3: CASSLEGERAEAFF; DNA: TGCGCCAGCAGCTTGGAAGGGGAAAGGGCTGAAGCTTTCTTT
V: TRBV6-1; D: -; size: -; J: TRBJ1-2; CDR3: CASSEFPGNYGYTF; DNA: TGTGCCAGCAGTGAATTTCCAGGGAACTATGGCTACACCTTC
V: TRBV7-6; D: -; size: -; J: TRBJ2-3; CDR3: CASSLVADTQYF; DNA: TGTGCCAGCAGCTTAGTTGCGGATACGCAGTATTTT
V: TRBV2; D: -; size: few; J: TRBJ2-3; CDR3: CASGAFTDTQYF; DNA: TGTGCCAGCGGGGCCTTCACAGATACGCAGTATTTT
V: TRBV4-1; D: -; size: -; J: TRBJ1-2; CDR3: CASSQESTLHKRGYTF; DNA: TGCGCCAGCAGCCAAGAGTCGACACTCCACAAGCGGGGCTACACCTTC
V: TRBV15; D: -; size: -; J: TRBJ2-3; CDR3: CATSRDQGTDTQYF; DNA: TGTGCCACCAGCAGAGACCAGGGCACAGATACGCAGTATTTT
V: TRBV5-1; D: -; size: few; J: TRBJ1-3; CDR3: CASSKSREGPSSGNTIYF; DNA: TGCGCCAGCAGCAAATCGAGGGAGGGCCCCAGCTCTGGAAACACCATATATTTT
V: TRBV6-1; D: -; size: few; J: TRBJ2-1; CDR3: CASSLRPGGDNEQFF; DNA: TGTGCCAGCAGCCTTCGTCCCGGAGGGGACAATGAGCAGTTCTTC
V: TRBV18; D: -; size: -; J: TRBJ1-1; CDR3: CASSRTDTEAFF; DNA: TGTGCCAGCTCAAGGACAGACACTGAAGCTTTCTTT
V: TRBV5-8; D: -; size: -; J: TRBJ1-1; CDR3: CASCTDLTEAFF; DNA: TGTGCCAGCTGCACAGACCTCACTGAAGCTTTCTTT
V: TRBV10-3; D: -; size: -; J: TRBJ1-3; CDR3: CAISLEGAGNTIYF; DNA: TGTGCCATCAGCCTAGAGGGGGCTGGAAACACCATATATTTT
V: TRBV5-6; D: TRBD2; size: -; J: TRBJ2-1; CDR3: CASSFGGRGYNEQFF; DNA: TGTGCCAGCAGCTTCGGCGGGAGGGGATACAATGAGCAGTTCTTC
V: TRBV11-2; D: -; size: few; J: TRBJ1-4; CDR3: CASSLGTVEKLFF; DNA: TGTGCCAGCAGCTTAGGGACAGTTGAAAAACTGTTTTTT
V: TRBV10-3; D: TRBD1; size: -; J: TRBJ1-5; CDR3: CAISGTETGNQPQHF; DNA: TGTGCCATCAGTGGGACCGAGACAGGGAATCAGCCCCAGCATTTT
V: TRBV19; D: TRBD1; size: -; J: TRBJ1-3; CDR3: CASSLGTDPLGNTIYF; DNA: TGTGCCAGTAGCCTGGGGACAGACCCTCTGGGAAACACCATATATTTT
V: TRBV27; D: -; size: once; J: TRBJ1-1; CDR3: CASSIKTSSTEAFF; DNA: TGTGCCAGCAGCATAAAGACGTCTAGCACTGAAGCTTTCTTT
V: TRBV2; D: TRBD2; size: -; J: TRBJ2-5; CDR3: CASSGAAGDQETQYF; DNA: TGTGCCAGCAGTGGAGCAGCGGGGGACCAAGAGACCCAGTACTTC
V: TRBV6-6; D: TRBD1; size: -; J: TRBJ2-1; CDR3: CASSQLTGANEQFF; DNA: TGTGCCAGCAGTCAGTTAACAGGGGCCAATGAGCAGTTCTTC
V: TRBV30; D: TRBD1; size: -; J: TRBJ1-2; CDR3: CAWSVWTGYGYTF; DNA: TGTGCCTGGAGTGTATGGACAGGCTATGGCTACACCTTC
V: TRBV6-5; D: -; size: -; J: TRBJ1-1; CDR3: CASRRDGMNTEAFF; DNA: TGTGCCAGCAGGAGGGATGGAATGAACACTGAAGCTTTCTTT
V: TRBV9; D: -; size: -; J: TRBJ1-5; CDR3: CASSVGQNSNQPQHF; DNA: TGTGCCAGCAGCGTAGGACAGAATAGCAATCAGCCCCAGCATTTT
V: TRBV5-1; D: -; size: -; J: TRBJ1-2; CDR3: CASSLEGDIANYGYTF; DNA: TGCGCCAGCAGCCTAGAGGGGGACATCGCTAACTATGGCTACACCTTC
V: TRBV15; D: -; size: -; J: TRBJ2-2; CDR3: CATSRDIASNTGELFF; DNA: TGTGCCACCAGCAGAGATATAGCCTCGAACACCGGGGAGCTGTTTTTT
V: TRBV5-1; D: -; size: -; J: TRBJ1-1; CDR3: CASSLGQSTEAFF; DNA: TGCGCCAGCAGCTTGGGACAAAGCACTGAAGCTTTCTTT